Sequencing of this T cell receptor (beta chain) was carried out in a study of shared clonotypes between healthy human individuals. Broader study findings: Investigators expected sequencing depth to affect clonotype sharing among donors. Clonotypes shared by all four sorted-subset donors had higher generation probabilities than non-shared clonotypes.

Profiled with immunoSEQ multiplex PCR; TCRdb holds only in-frame clones, not every one. Seen here are about a million clones, approximately 76% observed once, and the top ten hold less than 1.5%. Germline V lookup: CDR1 SGDLS, CDR2 YYNGEE. The CDR3 is 15 residues long. J was trimmed by 2 bases and V by 5 bases; bases with no gene match: 7. Concerning this clone: Its antigen is not known. This CDR3 is also generated by other DNA sequences in the sample.

The specimen sequenced was memory CD4+ T cells sorted from blood. The subset was: CD45RA-negative fraction. The chain recombines TRBV9 with TRBJ1-5; 7 bases are a match to TRBD1. The TCR sequence derives from a man between 18 and 29 years old in good health. CDR3 sequence (DNA): TGTGCCAGCAGTGAGGGGACAGAGCGCAATCAGCCCCAGCATTTT. It translates to CASSEGTERNQPQHF.